This TCR beta chain emerged from a study of T cell responses to AZD1222 COVID-19 vaccine. Assay used: immunoSEQ multiplex PCR; TCRdb lists only in-frame clones, some missing. The repertoire includes around 160,000 clones, nearly 90% of them detected once, and about 5% sits in the top ten. The CDR3 extends over 16 amino acids. Looked up from germline, CDR1 is LNHDA and CDR2 is SQIVND (reference sequence). V trimming: 3 bases; J trimming: 1 base; junction bases outside the gene matches: 8. This clonotype originated in an adult in good health. The chain links TRBV19 to TRBJ1-1, with TRBD1 matching 7 bases. The specimen comprised peripheral blood, sampled on day 0 of AZD1222 vaccination. For the CDR3, the DNA is TGTGCCAGTAGTATCCTCCCCGGACAGGCGAACACTGAAGCTTTCTTT. Translation: CASSILPGQANTEAFF.